The subject of this entry is one T cell receptor beta chain. V was pared by 7 bases and J by 5 bases, with 11 bases between. The CDR3 is 11 residues long. CDR1 is DFQATT, CDR2 SNEGSKA, per germline (reference sequence). The repertoire was sequenced with immunoSEQ multiplex PCR; TCRdb's copy has only in-frame clones and lacks some. The repertoire includes approximately 3,600 clones, about 82% of them detected once, and approximately 15% sits in the top ten. This record belongs to a study of immune evolution from preneoplasia to lung adenocarcinoma. This chain links TRBV20-1 with TRBJ2-5, with D unresolved. The TCR sequence derives from a person aged 60 to 80 with lung adenocarcinoma. Sequencing used FFPE adjacent normal lung tissue. CDR3 nucleotides: TGCAGTGTCCTCCTGGGGGAGACCCAGTACTTC. Its translation is CSVLLGETQYF.